These 32 T cell receptor beta chains were all obtained from the same sample, sequenced in a study of blood T cell repertoires in COVID-19. Some clones are missing from TCRdb's copy, which holds only in-frame ones; the method was immunoSEQ multiplex PCR. Of around 200,000 clones listed, around four fifths are singletons. Material for sequencing was peripheral blood. The receptors derive from a woman aged 40 to 50 with active or convalescent COVID-19.

This rearrangement joins TRBV13 to TRBJ2-5; TRBD2 matches 11 bases. Germline trimming cut 0 bases from V and 5 bases from J; bases unmatched to any gene: 5. Germline loops: CDR1 PRHDT, CDR2 FYEKMQ (reference sequence). This CDR3 spans 16 amino acids. This CDR3 reads CASSLGTSGSSETQYF. CDR3 coding DNA: TGTGCCAGCAGCTTAGGAACTAGCGGGAGCTCGGAGACCCAGTACTTC. Complete variable domain (other parts from reference TRBV13 and TRBJ2-5): AAGVIQSPRHLIKEKRETATLKCYPIPRHDTVYWYQQGPGQDPQFLISFYEKMQSDKGSIPDRFSAQQFSDYHSELNMSSLELGDSALYFCASSLGTSGSSETQYFGPGTRLLVL.

This clone was seen a handful of times. This rearrangement joins TRBV28 to TRBJ2-7; 8 bases line up with TRBD2. The CDR3 totals 15 residues. Unmatched junction bases numbered 8, after V lost 6 bases and J lost 1 base. Germline-derived CDR1 and CDR2 are MDHEN and SYDVKM. The CDR3 reads CASSQRGGRSYEQYF. In DNA, the CDR3 is TGTGCCAGCAGCCAAAGAGGCGGGAGGTCCTACGAGCAGTACTTC. Variable domain in full (rest from reference TRBV28 and TRBJ2-7): DVKVTQSSRYLVKRTGEKVFLECVQDMDHENMFWYRQDPGLGLRLIYFSYDVKMKEKGDIPEGYSVSREKKERFSLILESASTNQTSMYLCASSQRGGRSYEQYFGPGTRLTVT.

This chain connects TRBV11-3 to TRBJ1-2; 7 bases match TRBD1. Germline V lookup: CDR1 SGHNT, CDR2 YENEEA. The CDR3 covers 13 residues. V trimming: 4 bases; J trimming: 10 bases; junction bases outside the gene matches: 9. CDR3: CASSSTQGMDYTF. The CDR3 region has the DNA TGTGCCAGCAGCTCCACACAGGGGATGGACTACACCTTC.

The chain links TRBV4-3 to TRBJ2-3; 9 nucleotides line up with TRBD2. V lost 3 bases, J lost 2 bases, and 18 bases stayed unmatched. Germline V gene lookup returns CDR1 LGHNA and CDR2 YSLEER. CDR3 length equals 20 residues. The CDR3 sequence is CASSQARGSGGPDDTDTQYF. Written as DNA, the CDR3 is TGCGCCAGCAGCCAGGCCCGGGGTAGCGGGGGCCCCGATGACACAGATACGCAGTATTTT.

V is TRBV4-1 and J is TRBJ2-1; 11 nucleotides line up with TRBD2. CDR3 length equals 16 residues. Germline V gives CDR1 MGHRA, CDR2 YSYEKL. Trimming took 2 bases from V and 3 from J; bases not matched to a gene: 3. CDR3: CASSQRLAGFYNEQFF. The CDR3 DNA is TGCGCCAGCAGCCAAAGACTAGCGGGGTTCTACAATGAGCAGTTCTTC.

V gene TRBV10-2 combines with J gene TRBJ2-7, with 9 bases fitting TRBD2. Germline V gene sequence: CDR1 WSHSY, CDR2 SAAADI. V was clipped by 6 bases and J by 3 bases; unmatched bases: 3. The CDR3 contains 13 residues. The CDR3 loop reads CASSPSGNYEQYF. Written as DNA, the CDR3 is TGCGCCAGCAGCCCTAGCGGGAACTACGAGCAGTACTTC.

The rearrangement uses TRBV11-2 and TRBJ2-3; 8 bases fit TRBD2. Unmatched junction bases numbered 5, after V lost 5 bases and J lost 7 bases. The germline V gene has CDR1 SGHAT and CDR2 FQNNGV. The CDR3 loop spans 13 amino acids. The CDR3 DNA follows: TGTGCCAGCAGCCCGGCGGGGGGCTATACGCAGTATTTT. Residues: CASSPAGGYTQYF.

This clone has only a few counts. The J gene is TRBJ2-3, the V gene TRBV5-1; 9 nucleotides align to TRBD2. CDR1 SGHRS and CDR2 YFSETQ come from the germline V gene. The CDR3 length is 15 residues. V shed 5 bases, J shed 2 bases, and the junction held 6 bases outside the gene matches. As DNA, the CDR3 is TGCGCCAGCAGTAGGGGACTAGCCAACACAGATACGCAGTATTTT. As protein: CASSRGLANTDTQYF.

This sequence joins TRBV5-1 and TRBJ1-1; 8 bases agree with TRBD1. V was pared by 4 bases and J by 1 base, with 3 bases of the junction left unmatched. This CDR3 is 14 amino acids long. Per the germline V gene, CDR1 is SGHRS and CDR2 is YFSETQ. For the CDR3, the DNA is TGCGCCAGCAGCCCCGACAGGGGGAACACTGAAGCTTTCTTT. Translating it yields CASSPDRGNTEAFF. The full variable domain, rest sourced from reference TRBV5-1 and TRBJ1-1, is KAGVTQTPRYLIKTRGQQVTLSCSPISGHRSVSWYQQTPGQGLQFLFEYFSETQRNKGNFPGRFSGRQFSNSRSEMNVSTLELGDSALYLCASSPDRGNTEAFFGQGTRLTVV.

The chain recombines TRBV7-2 with TRBJ2-7; 11 bases map to TRBD2. The germline V gene has CDR1 SGHTA and CDR2 FQGNSA. The CDR3 length is 14 residues. Unmatched junction bases numbered 8, after V lost 7 bases and J lost 6 bases. As DNA, the CDR3 is TGTGCCAGCAACCTATCCGGGACTAGCGGCGAGCAGTACTTC. Translation gives CASNLSGTSGEQYF. Full variable domain (remainder filled in from reference TRBV7-2 and TRBJ2-7): GAGVSQSPSNKVTEKGKDVELRCDPISGHTALYWYRQSLGQGLEFLIYFQGNSAPDKSGLPSDRFSAERTGGSVSTLTIQRTQQEDSAVYLCASNLSGTSGEQYFGPGTRLTVT.

Note on this clone: Other DNA variants within this sample encode the same CDR3. This chain joins TRBV5-8 and TRBJ1-1, with 7 bases identical to TRBD1. CDR3 length: 14 residues. Germline CDR1 SGHTS, CDR2 YDEGEE. Trimming cost V 2 bases and J 4 bases; bases outside gene matches: 5. CDR3 in DNA: TGTGCCAGCAGCTTAAGGGGGCTTGGCACTGAAGCTTTCTTT. Translation: CASSLRGLGTEAFF.

V and J are TRBV5-4 and TRBJ2-6; D is perhaps TRBD2 (6 bases). Trimming stripped 4 bases from V and 2 bases from J, with 10 bases between. Germline CDR1 is SGHNT and CDR2 is YYREEE (reference sequence). This CDR3 is 15 amino acids long. CDR3 nucleotides: TGTGCCAGCAGCCGGGGGTTTACTGGGGCCAACGTCCTGACTTTC. This codes for CASSRGFTGANVLTF.

J is TRBJ1-3 and V is TRBV2; TRBD1 is a possible D gene (5 bases). The CDR3 is 16 amino acids. Germline CDR1 and CDR2: SNHLY and FYNNEI. V lost 5 bases to trimming and J lost 0 bases, with 14 bases between them. This CDR3 is CASSSFRGLSGNTIYF. The CDR3 nucleotides are TGTGCCAGCAGTTCATTCCGGGGACTCTCTGGAAACACCATATATTTT.

The chain links TRBV6-5 to TRBJ1-2, with 7 bases matching TRBD1. With V trimmed by 1 base and J by 7 bases, 3 bases remained unmatched. The CDR3 contains 13 residues. Germline CDR1 reads MNHEY; CDR2 reads SVGAGI. The CDR3 nucleotides are TGTGCCAGCAGTTACTTTACAGGGGTTGGCTACACCTTC. This sequence encodes CASSYFTGVGYTF.

The chain combines TRBV27 with TRBJ2-7; TRBD1 might be the D (6 bases). Between the trimmed V and J ends, which lost 2 bases and 3 bases, there was a span of 14 bases. The CDR3 is 15 residues long. Germline V lookup: CDR1 MNHEY, CDR2 SMNVEV (reference sequence). The CDR3 sequence: CASSLHPGVNYEQYF. DNA for the CDR3: TGTGCCAGCAGTTTACACCCAGGGGTCAACTACGAGCAGTACTTC.

The rearrangement joins TRBV9 to TRBJ2-2; 11 bases align to TRBD1. The junction had 5 bases not matched to a gene; V was cut back by 6 bases and J by 4 bases. Germline V gene data show CDR1 as SGDLS and CDR2 as YYNGEE. This CDR3 is built from 15 residues. DNA for the CDR3: TGTGCCAGCACTGGGACAGGGGGGAGCACCGGGGAGCTGTTTTTT. Amino acids: CASTGTGGSTGELFF.

The J gene is TRBJ2-3, the V gene TRBV7-3, with a weak D call TRBD2 (6 bases). Trimming pared 6 bases from V and 3 bases from J, leaving 10 bases between. This CDR3 spans 13 amino acids. Germline CDR1 and CDR2: SGHTA and FQGTGA. CDR3 DNA sequence: TGTGCCAGCAGTTTGGGGGGTACAGATACGCAGTATTTT. It yields the protein CASSLGGTDTQYF.

The chain is built from TRBV5-6 and TRBJ2-2, with TRBD2 matching 9 bases. CDR1 is SGHDT, CDR2 YYEEEE, per germline. CDR3 length: 15 residues. Trimming removed 4 bases from V and 4 bases from J; junction bases left unmatched: 5. CDR3 residues: CASSKLAGPTGELFF. Here the CDR3 DNA reads TGTGCCAGCAGCAAGCTAGCGGGACCCACCGGGGAGCTGTTTTTT.

The genes are TRBV19 and TRBJ1-1; D remains unclear. This CDR3 is built from 13 residues. Germline values: CDR1 LNHDA, CDR2 SQIVND (reference sequence). Trimming shortened V by 6 bases and J by 0 bases, and 8 bases separated the two germline ends. CDR3 amino acids: CASSLQMNTEAFF. CDR3 nucleotides: TGTGCCAGTAGCCTGCAGATGAACACTGAAGCTTTCTTT. Together with reference TRBV19 and TRBJ1-1, the CDR3 gives the full variable domain: DGGITQSPKYLFRKEGQNVTLSCEQNLNHDAMYWYRQDPGQGLRLIYYSQIVNDFQKGDIAEGYSVSREKKESFPLTVTSAQKNPTAFYLCASSLQMNTEAFFGQGTRLTVV.

This rearrangement joins TRBV20-1 to TRBJ1-2; D gene uncertain. This CDR3 region has 11 residues. V was clipped by 6 bases and J by 4 bases, with 9 bases between them. Germline lookup yields CDR1 DFQATT and CDR2 SNEGSKA (reference sequence). DNA of the CDR3: TGCAGTGCCTTAGATGGCTATGGCTACACCTTC. Translation gives CSALDGYGYTF.

This chain connects TRBV11-3 to TRBJ2-7; 14 nucleotides align to TRBD2. CDR3 length equals 17 residues. V lost 5 bases, J lost 2 bases, and 8 bases stayed unmatched. CDR1 and CDR2 (germline): SGHNT, YENEEA. CDR3 sequence: CASSPRGLAGDPYEQYF. As DNA, the CDR3 is TGTGCCAGCAGCCCCCGGGGACTAGCGGGAGACCCCTACGAGCAGTACTTC. The whole variable domain, remainder taken from reference TRBV11-3 and TRBJ2-7, is EAGVVQSPRYKIIEKKQPVAFWCNPISGHNTLYWYLQNLGQGPELLIRYENEEAVDDSQLPKDRFSAERLKGVDSTLKIQPAELGDSAVYLCASSPRGLAGDPYEQYFGPGTRLTVT.

This clone turned up a few times. The chain employs TRBV24-1 and TRBJ2-2; 9 positions match TRBD2. J gave up 2 bases and V 3 bases, and 6 bases lay outside the gene matches. CDR3 size: 17 residues. The germline V gene has CDR1 KGHDR and CDR2 SFDVKD. CDR3 in DNA: TGTGCCACCAGTGATCCCGGACTAGCGATTAACACCGGGGAGCTGTTTTTT. Protein sequence: CATSDPGLAINTGELFF.

V and J are TRBV3-1 (or the pseudogene TRBV3-2) and TRBJ1-1; 7 bases map to TRBD1. V lost 4 bases, J lost 6 bases, and 11 bases stayed unmatched. This CDR3 has 15 residues. Germline V gene data show CDR1 as LGHDT and CDR2 as YNNKEL (reference sequence). This CDR3 is CASSLFTGVSAEAFF. The CDR3 nucleotides read TGTGCCAGCAGCCTTTTTACAGGGGTTAGCGCTGAAGCTTTCTTT.

The chain is built from TRBV7-9 and TRBJ1-1; 10 nucleotides align to TRBD1. CDR1 and CDR2 (germline): SEHNR, FQNEAQ (reference sequence). The CDR3 runs 15 residues. The V and J ends lost 5 bases and 5 bases, in that order; junction bases with no gene match: 8. The CDR3 loop reads CASSQLGTGDTEAFF. The CDR3 coding sequence is TGTGCCAGCAGCCAACTTGGGACAGGGGATACTGAAGCTTTCTTT.

The chain has TRBV2 and TRBJ1-6; 7 positions agree with TRBD1. The CDR3 has 17 amino acids. V shed 4 bases and J 4 bases; nucleotides not matched to a gene: 10. CDR1 and CDR2 from the germline V gene are SNHLY and FYNNEI. The CDR3 sequence is CASSGEQGSRYNSPLHF. The CDR3 DNA follows: TGTGCCAGCAGTGGTGAACAGGGGTCGAGGTATAATTCACCCCTCCACTTT.

This clone was seen just once. The rearrangement joins TRBV11-2 to TRBJ1-1; D is unresolved. V lost 3 bases and J 6 bases, leaving 5 bases between the germline ends. The CDR3 spans 11 residues. The germline CDR1 and CDR2 sequences are SGHAT and FQNNGV. In DNA form, the CDR3 reads TGTGCCAGCAGCTTGGGCCCTGAAGCTTTCTTT. It yields the protein CASSLGPEAFF.

The V call is TRBV19, the J call TRBJ2-1; 9 bases are shared with TRBD2. The J segment lost 8 bases and the V segment lost 0 bases, leaving 8 bases of the junction unmatched. Germline V lookup: CDR1 LNHDA, CDR2 SQIVND (reference sequence). The length of the CDR3 is 16 residues. The CDR3 spells CASSIDQAGGRDEQFF. CDR3 DNA: TGTGCCAGTAGTATAGATCAAGCGGGGGGCAGGGATGAGCAGTTCTTC.

This clone was seen only once. The V and J genes are TRBV6-1 and TRBJ2-4; D may be TRBD1 (6 bases). The CDR3 totals 17 residues. Germline CDR1 and CDR2: MNHNS and SASEGT. V was shortened by 0 bases and J by 2 bases, with 14 bases between the two germline ends. The CDR3, as DNA: TGTGCCAGCAGTGAAGCCCGGGTGGGGGCGACCAAAAACATTCAGTACTTC. Its translation is CASSEARVGATKNIQYF.

This chain uses TRBV27 with TRBJ2-5; D perhaps matches TRBD2 (6 bases). This CDR3 region has 15 residues. With 6 bases removed from V and 1 base from J, the gap between germline ends came to 15 bases. CDR1 is MNHEY, CDR2 SMNVEV, per germline (reference sequence). The CDR3 bases are TGTGCCAGCAGCTCCAATCGGGGGTTCCAAGAGACCCAGTACTTC. Translating gives CASSSNRGFQETQYF.

This chain uses TRBV10-1 with TRBJ2-1; 9 bases match TRBD2. CDR1 is WNHNN and CDR2 is SYGVQD in the germline V gene (reference sequence). CDR3 length: 16 residues. The junction had 9 bases not matched to a gene; V was cut back by 3 bases and J by 6 bases. DNA of the CDR3: TGCGCCAGCAGTGACACCGGGACTAGCCGGGGCAATGAGCAGTTCTTC. Amino acids: CASSDTGTSRGNEQFF.

The J gene is TRBJ2-7, the V gene TRBV9, with TRBD2 as a possible D gene (5 bases). Trimming stripped 0 bases from V and 1 base from J, with 8 bases between. The CDR3 sequence is 14 residues long. The germline CDR1 and CDR2 sequences are SGDLS and YYNGEE. DNA of the CDR3: TGTGCCAGCAGCGTAGGGGAGAGTTCCTACGAGCAGTACTTC. Translated, it gives CASSVGESSYEQYF.

The rearrangement joins TRBV27 to TRBJ1-4; TRBD1 might be the D (5 bases). The CDR3 runs to 14 residues. The germline V and J ends were trimmed by 6 bases and 8 bases, with 16 bases remaining between them. Per germline, CDR1 MNHEY and CDR2 SMNVEV (reference sequence). For the CDR3, the DNA is TGTGCCAGCAGGGCCGGAGGGGCGGGGGAAAAACTGTTTTTT. Amino acid sequence: CASRAGGAGEKLFF.